This entry lists 13 T cell receptor beta chains sequenced from one sample in a study of blood T cells in healthy people across ages. A J-beta primer mix and a sample-barcoded 5' primer were used in a second PCR of about 7 to 12 cycles. A single record per CDR3 protein comes from TCRdb applying MiXCR to the 5' RACE reads. Of about 780,000 distinct CDR3 sequences in the sample, roughly 25% are singletons; the top ten hold around 3%. The same specimen was also included in a second study, on T cells of mothers and their children.

Sequencing used blood. The receptors here all came from a boy aged 10-17 years in good health.

This chain uses TRBV6-1 with TRBJ2-5; 12 bases are a match to TRBD2. After removal of 6 bases from V and 1 base from J, the junction contained 3 bases not matched to a gene. The V gene's germline CDR1 is MNHNS and CDR2 SASEGT. The length of the CDR3 is 15 residues. Here the CDR3 reads CASRRLAGVQETQYF. CDR3 in DNA: TGTGCCAGCAGGCGACTAGCGGGGGTCCAAGAGACCCAGTACTTC.

The chain employs TRBV27 and TRBJ2-5; no firm D call. Judging by the DNA end, TRBJ2-7 fits better; the J call may be wrong. Per germline, CDR1 MNHEY and CDR2 SMNVEV (reference sequence). The CDR3 has 14 residues. The CDR3 sequence: CASRGGFSSYEQYF. In DNA, the CDR3 is TGTGCCAGCAGGGGCGGCTTTAGCTCCTACGAGCAGTACTTC.

The chain is built from TRBV7-2 and TRBJ2-1; 7 bases align to TRBD2. From germline, CDR1 is SGHTA and CDR2 FQGNSA. CDR3 length: 18 amino acids. With 5 bases clipped from V and 2 bases from J, the junction kept 15 bases outside the gene matches. The CDR3 loop reads CASSPTFYGAGTYNEQFF. Written as DNA, the CDR3 is TGTGCCAGCAGCCCGACGTTTTACGGAGCGGGGACCTACAATGAGCAGTTCTTC.

The table lists this clonotype with a few counts. The V and J genes are TRBV6-5 and TRBJ2-7; D might be TRBD1 (6 bases). The CDR3 is 16 residues long. Trimming shortened V by 0 bases and J by 3 bases, and 15 bases separated the two germline ends. Germline V gives CDR1 MNHEY, CDR2 SVGAGI. CDR3 sequence: CASSYSTQGALYEQYF. The CDR3 DNA follows: TGTGCCAGCAGTTACTCGACACAGGGCGCACTCTACGAGCAGTACTTC.

The table lists this clonotype with a few counts. Written as DNA, the CDR3 is TGCGCCAGCAGCCCCAGGGTACGGGGCCACGAGACCACTGGGTATAGCAATCAGCCCCAGCATTTT. The encoded protein is CASSPRVRGHETTGYSNQPQHF. The chain carries TRBV5-1 and TRBJ1-5; TRBD1 might be the D (5 bases). The CDR3 has 22 amino acids. V was trimmed by 4 bases and J by 0 bases, leaving 32 bases between them. Germline loops: CDR1 SGHRS, CDR2 YFSETQ.

The gene calls are TRBV10-3 and TRBJ2-7, with D possibly called TRBD1 or TRBD2 (6 bases each). Germline loops: CDR1 ENHRY, CDR2 SYGVKD. V was pared by 9 bases and J by 7 bases, with 19 bases between. The CDR3 length is 13 residues. The CDR3 reads CAISTGGRAEQYF. The CDR3 DNA is TGTGCCATTTCGACTGGGGGGCGGGCTGAGCAGTACTTC.

The rearrangement links TRBV7-2 to TRBJ2-5; D is perhaps TRBD1 or TRBD2 (5 bases each). CDR3 length equals 13 residues. V lost 10 bases and J 5 bases, leaving 17 bases between the germline ends. Germline CDR1 SGHTA, CDR2 FQGNSA. CDR3 nucleotide sequence: TGTGCCACCTCGGGACCTGCGAGGGAGACCCAGTACTTC. It translates to CATSGPARETQYF.

This clonotype came up a few times. V usage is TRBV7-9 and J usage is TRBJ2-3, with 8 positions matching TRBD2. Germline V gives CDR1 SEHNR, CDR2 FQNEAQ (reference sequence). The CDR3 sequence is 15 residues long. Trimming at V came to 1 base and at J to 2 bases, leaving 2 bases not matched to a gene. CDR3 loop: CASSLERGHTDTQYF. DNA of the CDR3: TGTGCCAGCAGCTTAGAGCGGGGGCACACAGATACGCAGTATTTT.

The chain links TRBV12-3 or TRBV12-4 to TRBJ2-5, with 7 bases fitting TRBD1. This CDR3 spans 16 amino acids. V shed 0 bases, J shed 1 base, and the junction held 5 bases outside the gene matches. The DNA of the CDR3 is TGTGCCAGCAGTTTAGCCTTAGGACAGGTCCAAGAGACCCAGTACTTC. Its protein is CASSLALGQVQETQYF.

This clonotype was found once. The V and J genes are TRBV7-2 and TRBJ1-2, with D perhaps TRBD1 (5 bases). This CDR3 has 14 amino acids. V shed 5 bases and J shed 0 bases, with 10 bases lying between them. CDR1 is SGHTA and CDR2 is FQGNSA in the germline V gene. CDR3 sequence (DNA): TGTGCCAGCAGCCCACGGACATCTAACTATGGCTACACCTTC. It is translated as CASSPRTSNYGYTF.

In its sample, this clonotype was seen a few times. This rearrangement joins TRBV9 to TRBJ2-7, with 8 nucleotides matching TRBD1. CDR3 length equals 17 residues. After removal of 4 bases from V and 5 bases from J, the junction contained 17 bases not matched to a gene. From germline, CDR1 is SGDLS and CDR2 YYNGEE. The CDR3: CASSPRRGGAGGDEQYF. The DNA for the CDR3 is TGTGCCAGCAGCCCCAGACGTGGGGGCGCAGGGGGCGACGAGCAGTACTTC.

This clonotype has just a few counts. The chain uses TRBV12-3 or TRBV12-4 and TRBJ1-1; D gene ambiguous. This CDR3 contains 14 residues. The ends were cut back, 1 base at V and 1 base at J, with 7 bases in the middle. Written as DNA, the CDR3 is TGTGCCAGCAGTTTAGGGGCGGAGAACACTGAAGCTTTCTTT. Translation gives CASSLGAENTEAFF.

This clonotype showed up just a few times. The rearrangement links TRBV7-9 to TRBJ2-5; TRBD1 agrees at 12 bases. J lost 4 bases, V lost 7 bases, and 10 bases had no gene match. Looked up from germline, CDR1 is SEHNR and CDR2 is FQNEAQ (reference sequence). The CDR3 runs to 16 residues. The CDR3 DNA follows: TGTGCCAGCACGATGCCGGGACAGGGGGCTGGAGAGACCCAGTACTTC. Translation gives CASTMPGQGAGETQYF. Using reference TRBV7-9 and TRBJ2-5 for the parts outside the CDR3, the full variable domain is DTGVSQNPRHKITKRGQNVTFRCDPISEHNRLYWYRQTLGQGPEFLTYFQNEAQLEKSRLLSDRFSAERPKGSFSTLEIQRTEQGDSAMYLCASTMPGQGAGETQYFGPGTRLLVL.